The entry below describes one T cell receptor (beta chain). Its target is not known. Stimulation used approximately 9.1 ug/mL lysate from CMV-infected fibroblasts. Sorted nonresponding memory CD4+ T cells were CD40L-negative, CD69-negative, CD45RO-high. The libraries were made with immunoSEQ version 4 in survey mode. Here immunoSEQ multiplex PCR was the method, and the copy in TCRdb shows in-frame clones only, minus some. The sample holds tens of thousands of clones, roughly four fifths seen once. CDR1 is MNHNY, CDR2 SVGAGI, per germline (reference sequence). This CDR3 is built from 13 residues. With V trimmed by 5 bases and J by 6 bases, 6 bases remained unmatched. This specimen belongs to a study of persistence of HIV-infected CD4 T cells. Across the study: The sample holds CD4+ T cells responsive to CMV or HIV-1 Gag. Up to about 180 mL blood was drawn at multiple time points; two donors had single-time leukapheresis.

Study findings and constraints: TCRbeta richness was lower in CMV- and Gag-responding cells than in anti-CD3/anti-CD28-responding cells.

V usage is TRBV6-6 and J usage is TRBJ2-7, with 8 bases fitting TRBD1. The receptor was derived from an adult man with HIV who was CMV-seropositive. Sample: CD4+ T cells sorted from PBMCs after approximately 20-hour stimulation, taken from a patient who received antiretroviral therapy. Written as DNA, the CDR3 is TGTGCCAGCAGTCGAACAGGGGGGCGCGAGCAGTACTTC. It translates to CASSRTGGREQYF.